Described below is a single TCR beta chain sequence and its context. The CDR3 is made up of 11 amino acids. V lost 7 bases, J lost 2 bases, and 4 bases lay in between. Germline values: CDR1 SEHNR, CDR2 FQNEAQ (reference sequence). This sample was taken from a study of shared clonotypes between healthy human individuals. Produced via immunoSEQ multiplex PCR; TCRdb's table is partial and in-frame only. This table holds about 1.5 million clones, 95% to 99% found once. The receptor's source is a man younger than 45 in good health. The chain has TRBV7-9 and TRBJ2-3; no clear D gene. Specimen: naive CD4+ T cells sorted from blood. The subset denotes: CD45RA+ positively selected. The CDR3 protein is CASTATDTQYF. The CDR3 DNA sequence: TGTGCCAGCACCGCCACAGATACGCAGTATTTT.